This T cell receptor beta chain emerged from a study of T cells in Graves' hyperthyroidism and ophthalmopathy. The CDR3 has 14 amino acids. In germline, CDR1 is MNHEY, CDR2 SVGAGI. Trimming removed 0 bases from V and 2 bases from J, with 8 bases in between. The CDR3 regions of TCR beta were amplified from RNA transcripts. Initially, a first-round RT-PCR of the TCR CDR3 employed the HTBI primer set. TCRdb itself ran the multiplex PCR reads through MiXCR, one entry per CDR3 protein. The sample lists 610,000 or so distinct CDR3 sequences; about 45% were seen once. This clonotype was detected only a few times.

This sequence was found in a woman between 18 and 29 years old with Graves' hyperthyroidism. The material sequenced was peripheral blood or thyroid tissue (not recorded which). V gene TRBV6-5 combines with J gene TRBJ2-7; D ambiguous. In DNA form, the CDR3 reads TGTGCCAGCAGTTACTCGGGGTGGGCCTACGAGCAGTACTTC. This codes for CASSYSGWAYEQYF.